This T cell receptor beta chain was captured by sequencing in a study of T cell responses to AZD1222 COVID-19 vaccine. Combined were second doses at about 4 or about 12 weeks. Points on this clone: Its specificity is unknown.

Points from the study as a whole: When two AZD1222 doses had been given, Spike-specific TCR breadth and depth rose.

The germline V gene has CDR1 LGHNT and CDR2 FRNRAP. The CDR3 extends over 13 amino acids. V shed 5 bases and J shed 10 bases, with 17 bases lying between them. Assay used: immunoSEQ multiplex PCR; TCRdb lists only in-frame clones, some missing. In the table there are about 180,000 clones, approximately 90% of which are singletons. Sequencing used peripheral blood, obtained 28 days after the second AZD1222 dose. V is TRBV12-5 and J is TRBJ1-1, with a possible D match to TRBD1 (5 bases). The sequence derives from an adult who received the AZD1222 COVID-19 vaccine. The CDR3 loop reads CASGPKGPQGAFF. CDR3 in DNA: TGTGCTAGTGGTCCAAAGGGACCGCAGGGAGCTTTCTTT.